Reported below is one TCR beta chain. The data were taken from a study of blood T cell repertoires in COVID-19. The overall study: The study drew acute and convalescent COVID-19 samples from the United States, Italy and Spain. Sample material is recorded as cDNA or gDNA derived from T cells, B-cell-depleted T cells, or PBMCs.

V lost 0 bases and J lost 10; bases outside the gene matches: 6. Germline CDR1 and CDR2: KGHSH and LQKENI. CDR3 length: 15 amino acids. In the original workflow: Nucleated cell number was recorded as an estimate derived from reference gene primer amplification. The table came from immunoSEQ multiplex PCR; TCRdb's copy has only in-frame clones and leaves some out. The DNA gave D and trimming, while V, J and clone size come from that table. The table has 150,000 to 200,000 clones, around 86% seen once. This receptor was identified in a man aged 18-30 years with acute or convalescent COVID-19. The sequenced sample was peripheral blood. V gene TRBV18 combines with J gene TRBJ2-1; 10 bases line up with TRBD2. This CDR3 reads CASSPPAGGRREQFF. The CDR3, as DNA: TGTGCCAGCTCACCACCAGCGGGGGGGCGTCGGGAGCAGTTCTTC.